Below are 30 T cell receptor beta chains sequenced from a single sample in a study of early stage breast cancer tumors. Generated by immunoSEQ multiplex PCR, the TCRdb table keeps only in-frame clones and is missing some. The top ten hold roughly a tenth of the sample, which has about 30,000 clones, 60% to 80% seen once. Source material: breast tumor tissue. These receptor sequences come from a person between 30 and 45 years old with breast cancer.

The chain uses TRBV19 and TRBJ2-1, with 7 bases matching TRBD2. This CDR3 comprises 17 residues. Germline trimming cut 0 bases from V and 1 base from J; bases unmatched to any gene: 6. From germline, CDR1 is LNHDA and CDR2 SQIVND (reference sequence). The CDR3, as DNA: TGTGCCAGTAGTATAGATCTGGCTAGCGGATCCTACAATGAGCAGTTCTTC. As protein: CASSIDLASGSYNEQFF.

This clone is a singleton in its sample. The rearrangement uses TRBV11-2 and TRBJ2-3; TRBD2 agrees at 11 bases. Germline CDR1 reads SGHAT; CDR2 reads FQNNGV. There are 14 residues in the CDR3. Trimming took 8 bases from V and 2 from J; bases not matched to a gene: 3. This chain's CDR3 is CASALAGDTDTQYF. The CDR3, as DNA: TGTGCCAGCGCACTAGCGGGAGACACAGATACGCAGTATTTT.

The chain is built from TRBV5-1 and TRBJ2-1, with D tentatively TRBD2 (5 bases). The CDR3 contains 19 residues. V was clipped by 4 bases and J by 0 bases, with 23 bases between them. Germline V gives CDR1 SGHRS, CDR2 YFSETQ. CDR3 region: CASSLLSVAGSSSYNEQFF. CDR3 coding DNA: TGCGCCAGCAGCCTACTTTCCGTGGCGGGTTCTAGCTCCTACAATGAGCAGTTCTTC.

The chain combines TRBV6-5 with TRBJ1-1, with no clear D. With 2 bases removed from V and 6 bases from J, the gap between germline ends came to 13 bases. The germline V gene has CDR1 MNHEY and CDR2 SVGAGI. This CDR3 is 14 amino acids long. The CDR3 nucleotides read TGTGCCAGCAGTTACGGGAGAATTAGCGCTGAAGCTTTCTTT. Its translation is CASSYGRISAEAFF.

There are a few counts of this clone. The chain has TRBV19 and TRBJ2-2, with D possibly being TRBD1 (6 bases). The germline V gene encodes CDR1 LNHDA and CDR2 SQIVND (reference sequence). Trimming left V 6 bases short and J 2 bases short, with 10 bases between. The CDR3 runs 14 residues. CDR3 protein: CASRRGTNTGELFF. CDR3 coding DNA: TGTGCCAGTAGGAGGGGGACCAACACCGGGGAGCTGTTTTTT. The variable domain in full, with the rest retrieved from reference TRBV19 and TRBJ2-2, is DGGITQSPKYLFRKEGQNVTLSCEQNLNHDAMYWYRQDPGQGLRLIYYSQIVNDFQKGDIAEGYSVSREKKESFPLTVTSAQKNPTAFYLCASRRGTNTGELFFGEGSRLTVL.

This clone was counted a few times. This chain joins TRBV13 and TRBJ2-3; possibly TRBD2 for D (6 bases). Germline lookup yields CDR1 PRHDT and CDR2 FYEKMQ (reference sequence). CDR3 length: 14 amino acids. The V end lost 6 bases, the J end lost 9 bases, and 19 bases lay between the germline ends. This CDR3 is CASSRGRPIGTQYF. The CDR3 region has the DNA TGTGCCAGCAGTCGAGGGAGGCCCATAGGGACGCAGTATTTT.

The genes are TRBV7-6 and TRBJ2-5, with TRBD2 as a possible D gene (6 bases). The germline CDR1 and CDR2 sequences are SGHVS and FNYEAQ. The CDR3 length is 12 residues. V lost 8 bases to trimming and J lost 5 bases, with 12 bases between them. CDR3 amino acids: CASAPAGETQYF. DNA for the CDR3: TGTGCCAGCGCCCCCGCGGGGGAGACCCAGTACTTC.

The chain combines TRBV5-4 with TRBJ2-5; tentative D call: TRBD2 (6 bases). The V end was cut by 6 bases, the J end by 3 bases, with 12 bases between. This CDR3 has 13 residues. Germline V gene data show CDR1 as SGHNT and CDR2 as YYREEE (reference sequence). Written as DNA, the CDR3 is TGTGCCAGCAAAAGGGAGGCGGAAGAGACCCAGTACTTC. The encoded protein is CASKREAEETQYF.

The J gene is TRBJ1-4, the V gene TRBV11-2; no clear D. The CDR3 is 14 amino acids. Germline lookup yields CDR1 SGHAT and CDR2 FQNNGV. Trimming took 5 bases from V and 8 from J, leaving 15 bases between them. The CDR3 DNA reads as TGTGCCAGCAGCCCACTGAGGGTCGGGGAAAAACTGTTTTTT. Amino acids: CASSPLRVGEKLFF.

The chain has TRBV27 and TRBJ1-2; 7 bases align to TRBD1. The CDR3 runs 16 residues. J gave up 4 bases and V 4 bases, and 12 bases lay outside the gene matches. Germline lookup yields CDR1 MNHEY and CDR2 SMNVEV (reference sequence). CDR3 residues: CASSSLRTGGRYGYTF. CDR3 nucleotide sequence: TGTGCCAGCAGTTCCCTTCGGACAGGCGGACGCTATGGCTACACCTTC.

This clone was observed a handful of times. V gene TRBV10-3 combines with J gene TRBJ1-5; perhaps TRBD1 as D (5 bases). Looked up from germline, CDR1 is ENHRY and CDR2 is SYGVKD. V was clipped by 0 bases and J by 7 bases, with 10 bases between them. The CDR3 totals 14 residues. This chain's CDR3 is CAISESAGDQPQHF. In DNA form, the CDR3 reads TGTGCCATCAGTGAGTCAGCGGGGGACCAGCCCCAGCATTTT.

The CDR3 sequence is CASSKEAGRRASGRAPETQYF. The CDR3 DNA reads as TGTGCCAGCAGCAAAGAAGCTGGGCGTCGAGCTAGCGGGAGGGCCCCAGAGACCCAGTACTTC. This chain links TRBV21-1 with TRBJ2-5; the listed D gene, TRBD2, was not tested against the DNA. TRBV21-1 is tagged as a pseudogene. This CDR3 contains 21 residues.

The chain joins TRBV27 to TRBJ2-5; D not certain. The CDR3 contains 11 residues. Germline loops: CDR1 MNHEY, CDR2 SMNVEV (reference sequence). V was shortened by 3 bases and J by 1 base, with 0 bases between the two germline ends. The CDR3 region is CASSFQETQYF. DNA for the CDR3: TGTGCCAGCAGTTTCCAAGAGACCCAGTACTTC.

This clone was seen a handful of times. This chain connects TRBV6-1 to TRBJ1-2; D ambiguous. Germline lookup yields CDR1 MNHNS and CDR2 SASEGT. V gave up 4 bases and J gave up 2 bases, with 8 bases separating them. This CDR3 spans 13 amino acids. CDR3 region: CASSVRLNYGYTF. The CDR3 DNA sequence: TGTGCCAGCAGTGTCAGGCTAAACTATGGCTACACCTTC.

The gene calls are TRBV6-6 and TRBJ2-1; TRBD2 aligns across 8 bases. CDR3 length equals 16 residues. The germline CDR1 and CDR2 sequences are MNHNY and SVGAGI (reference sequence). Trimming cost V 7 bases and J 3 bases; bases outside gene matches: 11. The CDR3 DNA follows: TGTGCCAGCACGCAGTCCGGGAGGGCCATCTACAATGAGCAGTTCTTC. It is translated as CASTQSGRAIYNEQFF.

The rearrangement uses TRBV5-6 and TRBJ2-7; D is uncertain. V was pared by 5 bases and J by 2 bases, with 17 bases between. In germline, CDR1 is SGHDT, CDR2 YYEEEE. The CDR3 covers 15 residues. CDR3 DNA sequence: TGTGCCAGCAGTCATTCCCTGGTGACCGCCTACGAGCAGTACTTC. This encodes CASSHSLVTAYEQYF.

The chain is built from TRBV5-1 and TRBJ2-7, with a possible D match to TRBD2 (6 bases). CDR1 is SGHRS and CDR2 is YFSETQ in the germline V gene. Trimming removed 2 bases at V and 2 bases at J, with 14 bases between. The CDR3 sequence is 15 residues long. The CDR3 DNA follows: TGCGCCAGCAGCTTAGGCGGGATCCTTACCTACGAGCAGTACTTC. Encoded protein: CASSLGGILTYEQYF.

This clone was seen a handful of times. The chain links TRBV30 to TRBJ1-1; D is unresolved. This CDR3 comprises 12 residues. Trimming took off 2 bases at V and 10 bases at J, with 14 bases between the two ends. From germline, CDR1 is GTSNPN and CDR2 SVGIG (reference sequence). CDR3 amino acids: CAWSWESAGAFF. CDR3 in DNA: TGTGCCTGGAGTTGGGAGTCTGCCGGAGCTTTCTTT.

This rearrangement joins TRBV7-6 to TRBJ2-1, with TRBD2 as a possible D gene (6 bases). CDR3 size: 15 residues. From germline, CDR1 is SGHVS and CDR2 FNYEAQ. Trimming took 4 bases from V and 7 from J, leaving 17 bases between them. CDR3 nucleotides: TGTGCCAGCAGCTCCGGGACTCTCAGGAGTAATGAGCAGTTCTTC. As protein: CASSSGTLRSNEQFF.

This chain joins TRBV7-9 and TRBJ2-2; D call uncertain. The ends were cut back, 3 bases at V and 4 bases at J, with 12 bases in the middle. The germline V gene encodes CDR1 SEHNR and CDR2 FQNEAQ (reference sequence). This CDR3 spans 15 amino acids. This chain's CDR3 is CASSLDGRSTGELFF. CDR3 nucleotide sequence: TGTGCCAGCAGCTTGGACGGACGTAGCACCGGGGAGCTGTTTTTT.

The chain combines TRBV18 with TRBJ2-4, with a weak D call TRBD2 (5 bases). CDR1 KGHSH and CDR2 LQKENI come from the germline V gene. The length of the CDR3 is 18 residues. Trimming stripped 3 bases from V and 0 bases from J, with 18 bases between. CDR3 in DNA: TGTGCCAGCTCACCTTCCCGGACTGCTAGTTTAGCCAAAAACATTCAGTACTTC. Encoded protein: CASSPSRTASLAKNIQYF.

V is TRBV18 and J is TRBJ1-1, with 12 nucleotides matching TRBD1. The V gene end was trimmed by 6 bases and the J gene end by 4 bases; junction bases not matched to a gene: 12. In germline, CDR1 is KGHSH, CDR2 LQKENI. This CDR3 contains 17 residues. The CDR3 DNA reads TGTGCCAGCTCCCCTACACAGCCGGGACAGGGGGCCACTGAAGCTTTCTTT. Translating it yields CASSPTQPGQGATEAFF.

This chain connects TRBV4-2 to TRBJ2-3; 8 nucleotides line up with TRBD2. Germline values: CDR1 LGHNA, CDR2 YNFKEQ. Trimming took 4 bases from V and 2 from J; bases not matched to a gene: 5. The length of the CDR3 is 15 residues. CDR3 sequence (DNA): TGTGCCAGCAGCCTTAGCGGGGACCACACAGATACGCAGTATTTT. Amino acid sequence: CASSLSGDHTDTQYF.

The J gene is TRBJ2-7, the V gene TRBV6-5; 9 nucleotides align to TRBD2. CDR1 is MNHEY and CDR2 is SVGAGI in the germline V gene. The CDR3 contains 14 residues. The ends lost 5 bases at V and 2 bases at J; junction bases unmatched: 4. The CDR3 nucleotides read TGTGCCAGCAGTCCGGGGACTAGCACCTACGAGCAGTACTTC. This codes for CASSPGTSTYEQYF.

The chain has TRBV6-5 and TRBJ1-4; D gene ambiguous. The CDR3 loop spans 15 amino acids. The germline V and J ends were trimmed by 0 bases and 3 bases, with 8 bases remaining between them. From germline, CDR1 is MNHEY and CDR2 SVGAGI. CDR3 loop: CASSYSIVANEKLFF. CDR3 in DNA: TGTGCCAGCAGTTACTCGATCGTGGCTAATGAAAAACTGTTTTTT.

This clone was picked up a small number of times. The chain recombines TRBV5-6 with TRBJ1-2; no clear D. Germline-derived CDR1 and CDR2 are SGHDT and YYEEEE. Trimming left V 3 bases short and J 3 bases short, with 15 bases between. CDR3 length: 15 residues. The CDR3 is CASSSGRLGYYGYTF. In nucleotides, the CDR3 is TGTGCCAGCAGCTCAGGACGGCTAGGGTACTATGGCTACACCTTC.

The CDR3 DNA reads TGTGCCATCAGTGAGTCCCACGGACAGCCCTCTGGAAACACCATATATTTT. Its protein is CAISESHGQPSGNTIYF. The chain has TRBV10-3 and TRBJ1-3; tentative D call: TRBD1 (6 bases). V lost 0 bases, J lost 0 bases, and 12 bases lay in between. There are 17 residues in the CDR3. CDR1 and CDR2 from the germline V gene are ENHRY and SYGVKD.

The count of this clone is one. V is TRBV29-1 and J is TRBJ1-3; a weak D match, TRBD1 (5 bases). V gave up 7 bases and J gave up 9 bases, with 16 bases separating them. The germline V gene has CDR1 SQVTM and CDR2 ANQGSEA. CDR3 length: 12 residues. The CDR3: CSAMRLRGTIYF. CDR3 DNA sequence: TGCAGCGCGATGCGTCTTAGGGGCACCATATATTTT.

The chain has TRBV9 and TRBJ1-4; D possibly corresponds to TRBD1 (5 bases). Germline V gene sequence: CDR1 SGDLS, CDR2 YYNGEE. The V gene lost 4 bases and the J gene lost 5 bases, with 12 bases spanning the gap. The CDR3 spans 14 residues. CDR3 sequence reads: CASSPWRGNEKLFF. The CDR3 DNA reads as TGTGCCAGCAGCCCCTGGAGGGGAAATGAAAAACTGTTTTTT.

The J gene is TRBJ1-1, the V gene TRBV18; 11 nucleotides line up with TRBD1. V shed 2 bases, J shed 6 bases, and the junction held 8 bases outside the gene matches. Germline CDR1 and CDR2: KGHSH and LQKENI. This CDR3 contains 16 residues. The CDR3 spells CASSPRLGTGGAEAFF. In nucleotides, the CDR3 is TGTGCCAGCTCACCAAGACTCGGGACAGGGGGAGCTGAAGCTTTCTTT.